Given below is one T cell receptor (beta chain) in context. The sample originates from a study of cytomegalovirus exposure and HLA in healthy donors. CDR3 length equals 14 residues. Trimming cost V 2 bases and J 0 bases, with 8 bases left between them. From germline, CDR1 is MNHEY and CDR2 SMNVEV (reference sequence). PCR amplification relied on 60 Vbeta primers (plus 13 Jbeta primers). The repertoire was sequenced with immunoSEQ multiplex PCR; TCRdb's copy has only in-frame clones and lacks some. The data hold roughly 230,000 clones, with over 90% observed a single time. V usage is TRBV27 and J usage is TRBJ2-7, with D tentatively TRBD2 (5 bases). The specimen was PBMCs. The TCR was taken from a girl aged 2 to 10 in good health and CMV-seronegative. CDR3 region: CASSLAAGSYEQYF. The CDR3 nucleotides read TGTGCCAGCAGTTTAGCGGCGGGCTCCTACGAGCAGTACTTC.